The clone carrying this T cell receptor beta chain was found a few times. What it binds is unknown. The PCR employed 60 Vbeta primers together with 13 Jbeta primers. Data came from immunoSEQ multiplex PCR; TCRdb stores just in-frame clones and leaves some out. Altogether 150,000 to 250,000 clones are present, 79% being singletons, with the ten largest covering more than 1.5%. CDR1 and CDR2 (germline): SGHTA, FQGNSA. Deletions cut 5 bases from V and 5 bases from J, with 15 bases between. CDR3 length equals 14 residues. The sample comes from a study of cytomegalovirus exposure and HLA in healthy donors. Whole-study context: The early release's HLA-typed donors yielded 70 million to 85 million unique TCRs.

General study points: In a later analysis, common viral pathogens appeared linked to several of the most significant clusters. Most TCR beta V segments were productive about 90% or about 30% of the time in an earlier analysis.

The TCR was taken from a girl aged 10 to 17 in good health and CMV-seropositive. The J gene is TRBJ1-1, the V gene TRBV7-2; tentatively, D is TRBD1 (5 bases). The source material was PBMCs. This chain's CDR3 is CASSTRQSVTEAFF. Written as DNA, the CDR3 is TGTGCCAGCAGCACCCGACAGAGTGTGACTGAAGCTTTCTTT.